A selection of T cell receptor beta chains follows, all from one sample in a study of cytomegalovirus exposure and HLA in healthy donors. The table came from immunoSEQ multiplex PCR; TCRdb's copy has only in-frame clones and leaves some out. The sample holds 60,000 to 85,000 clones, around 76% seen once. Sequences were obtained from PBMCs. These receptor sequences come from a man in his forties or fifties in good health and CMV-seronegative. Each CDR3 is given with its conserved first and last residue. D genes are given only for firm matches. A clone size is listed for some rows: how often the clone was seen (once, few, many), or a class if it is expanded.

clone_size d_call j_call v_call cdr3_nt cdr3_aa
. . TRBJ1-2 TRBV7-9 TGTGCCAGCACCCTCCCGGGGGGGCCCTATGGCTACACCTTC CASTLPGGPYGYTF
few . TRBJ2-7 TRBV10-3 TGTGCCATCCGGGATTACTACGAGCAGTACTTC CAIRDYYEQYF
. . TRBJ2-5 TRBV29-1 TGCAGCGCCGGACAGCAGCAAGAGACCCAGTACTTC CSAGQQQETQYF
. TRBD2 TRBJ2-1 TRBV13 TGTGCCAGCAGCTCGCCACTCAAGCGGGAGTCGTACAGTGAGCAGTTCTTC CASSSPLKRESYSEQFF
. TRBD2 TRBJ2-7 TRBV5-1 TGCGCCAGCAGCTCTGACGGGGGGGCGGGATCCTACGAGCAGTACTTC CASSSDGGAGSYEQYF
. TRBD1 TRBJ2-5 TRBV7-8 TGTGCCAGCAGCTTAGTCCACCAGGGACAGGGGGGAGAGACCCAGTACTTC CASSLVHQGQGGETQYF
. . TRBJ2-4 TRBV6-5 TGTGCCAGCAGTTTCAGGTTAACTGACAGTCAGTACTTC CASSFRLTDSQYF
. . TRBJ2-5 TRBV5-1 TGCGCCACTAAGGAGGGAGGTTCTGAAGAGACCCAGTACTTC CATKEGGSEETQYF
. . TRBJ1-4 TRBV5-1 TGCGCCAGCAGCGTTGGGGGGGCGGTAACTAATGAAAAACTGTTTTTT CASSVGGAVTNEKLFF
. TRBD1 TRBJ2-7 TRBV5-8 TGTGCCAGCAGCCCGGGGACAGGGGAGATGAATTACGAGCAGTACTTC CASSPGTGEMNYEQYF
. TRBD2 TRBJ2-7 TRBV5-1 TGCGCCAGCAGCTTGTTCGGGGGAGGGCCCTACGAGCAGTACTTC CASSLFGGGPYEQYF
. . TRBJ2-2 TRBV27 TGTGCCAGCAGTTTAGGGGAGTTGAGTACCGGGGAGCTGTTTTTT CASSLGELSTGELFF
. TRBD2 TRBJ2-7 TRBV27 TGTGCCAGCAGTTTTTCTAGCGGATATCAGCAGTACTTC CASSFSSGYQQYF
. TRBD2 TRBJ2-2 TRBV5-1 TGCGCCAGCAGCCCCGGACTAGCGGATCCCGGCACCGGGGAGCTGTTTTTT CASSPGLADPGTGELFF
once . TRBJ2-6 TRBV5-4 TGTGCCAGCAGCCCAGGGGCTGGGGCCAACGTCCTGACTTTC CASSPGAGANVLTF
few TRBD2 TRBJ2-1 TRBV7-9 TGTGCCAGCAGCAAGCCAGGACTAGCGGGGTATAGGAATGAGCAGTTCTTC CASSKPGLAGYRNEQFF
. TRBD2 TRBJ2-5 TRBV7-6 TGTGCCAGCAGCCCCAGGGGCGGGAGGGCACAAGAGACCCAGTACTTC CASSPRGGRAQETQYF
few TRBD1 TRBJ1-3 TRBV6-6 TGTGCCAGCAGGGGACAGAGCTCTGGAAACACCATATATTTT CASRGQSSGNTIYF
once TRBD1 TRBJ1-5 TRBV19 TGTGCCAGTAGTATAGCAGGGGGAAGAGGCAATCAGCCCCAGCATTTT CASSIAGGRGNQPQHF
. . TRBJ2-1 TRBV4-1 TGCGCCAGCAGCCCTAAGGGGCTAGGCAATGAGCAGTTCTTC CASSPKGLGNEQFF
. TRBD1 TRBJ2-3 TRBV4-2 TGTGCCAGCAGCCAAGATGTGGCTAGGGGGCTTTCCACAGATACGCAGTATTTT CASSQDVARGLSTDTQYF
. TRBD2 TRBJ2-3 TRBV7-2 TGTGCCAGCAGCTTACACCAGCGGGAGGTCTCAGATACGCAGTATTTT CASSLHQREVSDTQYF
few TRBD1 TRBJ1-2 TRBV11-3 TGTGCCAGCAGTAAAGGGGGCAACTATGGCTACACCTTC CASSKGGNYGYTF
. TRBD2 TRBJ2-5 TRBV30 TGTGCCTGGAGTTCACTAGCGTCAAGACGGCAGTACTTC CAWSSLASRRQYF
. TRBD1 TRBJ1-2 TRBV12-5 TGTGCTAGTGGTGAGGGACAGTACTATGGCTACACCTTC CASGEGQYYGYTF
. TRBD2 TRBJ2-7 TRBV28 TGTGCCAGCAGTAAACTAGCGACACACTACGAGCAGTACTTC CASSKLATHYEQYF
. . TRBJ2-5 TRBV5-1 TGCGCCAGCAGCTCTATTCGGGGGTACCAAGAGACCCAGTACTTC CASSSIRGYQETQYF
. . TRBJ2-7 TRBV7-9 TGTTCCAGCAGCTCACCCCATGGAACTAGCTCCTACGAGCAGTACTTC CSSSSPHGTSSYEQYF
. TRBD1 TRBJ1-3 TRBV7-9 TGTTCCAGCAGCGTAGACGGTCAGGGGGCAAGGAACACCATATATTTT CSSSVDGQGARNTIYF
. . TRBJ2-2 TRBV7-3 TGTGCCAGCAGCCCGGGACATCCCACCGGGGAGCTGTTTTTT CASSPGHPTGELFF
. TRBD2 TRBJ2-1 TRBV6-6 TGTGCCAGCAGCCCCGGACTAGCGGGGGGGGAGAATGAGCAGTTCTTC CASSPGLAGGENEQFF
once . TRBJ1-1 TRBV7-9 TGTGCCAGCAGCCCGAGGACAGTAGGCACTGAAGCTTTCTTT CASSPRTVGTEAFF
. TRBD1 TRBJ1-5 TRBV7-2 TGTGCCAGCGCCTCACAGGGGGCGCTAAATCAGCCCCAGCATTTT CASASQGALNQPQHF
. TRBD2 TRBJ2-5 TRBV7-3 TGTGCCAGCAGCCCGGGGACTAGCGGTGAGACCCAGTACTTC CASSPGTSGETQYF
. TRBD2 TRBJ2-1 TRBV6-1 TGTGCCAGCAGCGAAAGACTAGCGGGAGGGTTCGGGAGAGCCTACAATGAGCAGTTCTTC CASSERLAGGFGRAYNEQFF
. . TRBJ1-5 TRBV29-1 TGCAGCGCCGGGGAGGGAGGACCTCAGCCCCAGCATTTT CSAGEGGPQPQHF
. TRBD1 TRBJ1-1 TRBV10-2 TGCGCCAGCAGCCGGGACAGGAACACTGAAGCTTTCTTT CASSRDRNTEAFF
. TRBD1 TRBJ1-3 TRBV5-1 TGCGCCAGCAGCTTGGGGACAGGATCTACTGGAAACACCATATATTTT CASSLGTGSTGNTIYF